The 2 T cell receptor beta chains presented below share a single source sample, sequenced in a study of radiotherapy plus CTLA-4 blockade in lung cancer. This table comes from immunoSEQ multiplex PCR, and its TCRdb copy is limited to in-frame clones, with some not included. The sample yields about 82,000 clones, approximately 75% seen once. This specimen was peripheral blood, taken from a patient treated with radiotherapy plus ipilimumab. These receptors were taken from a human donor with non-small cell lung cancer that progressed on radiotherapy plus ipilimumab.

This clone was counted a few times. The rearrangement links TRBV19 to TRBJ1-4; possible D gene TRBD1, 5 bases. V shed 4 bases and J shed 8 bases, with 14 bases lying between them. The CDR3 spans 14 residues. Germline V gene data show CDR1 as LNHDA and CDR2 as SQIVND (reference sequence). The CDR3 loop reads CASSTSGWDEKLFF. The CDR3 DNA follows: TGTGCCAGTAGTACGTCAGGTTGGGACGAAAAACTGTTTTTT.

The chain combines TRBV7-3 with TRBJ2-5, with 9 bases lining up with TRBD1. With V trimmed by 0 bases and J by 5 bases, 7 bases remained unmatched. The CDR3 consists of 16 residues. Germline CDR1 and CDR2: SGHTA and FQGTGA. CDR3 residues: CASSLTGNRGQETQYF. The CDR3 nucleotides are TGTGCCAGCAGCTTAACGGGGAACAGGGGGCAGGAGACCCAGTACTTC.